This entry lists 9 T cell receptor beta chains sequenced from one sample in a study of T-cell reconstitution after alpha-beta-depleted transplantation in children. The library targeted TCRbeta and was prepared with unique molecular identifiers. TCRdb used MiXCR to reprocess the PCR reads, holding one entry per CDR3 protein. The table shows some 520,000 distinct CDR3 sequences, with over 25% occurring only once. The specimen comprised PBMCs from the stem cell graft donor, sampled from the stem cell graft. The receptors shown here come from a human donor who donated a stem cell graft to a child with aplastic anemia.

The genes are TRBV20-1 and TRBJ2-5; D is undetermined. This CDR3 is built from 14 residues. The germline CDR1 and CDR2 sequences are DFQATT and SNEGSKA (reference sequence). CDR3 residues: CRQLTPMGQETQYF. CDR3 DNA: TGCAGGCAGCTGACTCCTATGGGGCAAGAGACCCAGTACTTC.

This clonotype was seen more than once but under ten times. The rearrangement joins TRBV25-1 to TRBJ2-5, with 8 bases lining up with TRBD2. This CDR3 contains 17 residues. V dropped 1 base and J dropped 5; count of bases not matched to a gene: 12. CDR1 and CDR2 (germline): MGHDK, SYGVNS. The CDR3 spells CASSESAGGGRRETQYF. CDR3 DNA: TGTGCCAGCAGTGAATCGGCTGGCGGGGGGCGAAGGGAGACCCAGTACTTC.

CDR3 sequence (DNA): TGTGCCTGGAGAGATAGGGGAAACGGAAAACTGTTTTTT. Encoded protein: CAWRDRGNGKLFF. V is TRBV30 and J is TRBJ1-4; a possible D gene is TRBD1 (5 bases). The V gene lost 3 bases and the J gene lost 10 bases, with 15 bases spanning the gap. Germline lookup yields CDR1 GTSNPN and CDR2 SVGIG (reference sequence). CDR3 length equals 13 residues.

This clonotype was picked up a small number of times. The chain has TRBV6-2 or TRBV6-3 and TRBJ2-3; 7 positions match TRBD1. Germline V gene data show CDR1 as MNHEY and CDR2 as SVGEGT. After removal of 10 bases from V and 0 bases from J, the junction contained 7 bases not matched to a gene. The CDR3 length is 14 residues. Written as DNA, the CDR3 is TGTGCCACCAACAGGGGCGGGAGCACAGATACGCAGTATTTT. Translating it yields CATNRGGSTDTQYF.

The chain recombines TRBV28 with TRBJ2-7, with 13 nucleotides matching TRBD2. The CDR3 totals 19 residues. Per the germline V gene, CDR1 is MDHEN and CDR2 is SYDVKM. V lost 3 bases to trimming and J lost 1 base; unmatched junction nucleotides: 12. CDR3 in DNA: TGTGCCAGCAGTTTTAACCCCGGGACTAGCGGGATCCCGTCCTACGAGCAGTACTTC. Amino acids: CASSFNPGTSGIPSYEQYF.

The chain links TRBV10-2 to TRBJ2-3, with D tentatively TRBD1 (5 bases). V was trimmed by 6 bases and J by 0 bases, leaving 13 bases between them. CDR1 and CDR2 from the germline V gene are WSHSY and SAAADI. This CDR3 contains 15 residues. The CDR3 here is CASRAFDSSTDTQYF. CDR3 in DNA: TGCGCCAGCAGGGCCTTCGACAGTAGCACAGATACGCAGTATTTT.

The genes are TRBV28 and TRBJ2-7; perhaps TRBD1 as D (6 bases). V was cut by 3 bases and J by 9 bases, with 12 bases left in between. The CDR3 length is 12 residues. Germline CDR1 is MDHEN and CDR2 is SYDVKM. The CDR3 DNA follows: TGTGCCAGCAGTTTGCCACAGGGATGGCAGTACTTC. It is translated as CASSLPQGWQYF.

The rearrangement joins TRBV6-1 to TRBJ2-7; D remains ambiguous. The CDR3 spans 12 residues. Germline CDR1 MNHNS, CDR2 SASEGT. V dropped 5 bases and J dropped 2 bases, with 7 bases sitting between them. The CDR3 spells CASSLSPYEQYF. In DNA form, the CDR3 reads TGTGCCAGCAGTTTAAGCCCCTACGAGCAGTACTTC.

There are a few counts of this clonotype. The V and J genes are TRBV20-1 and TRBJ1-2; D gene unclear. From germline, CDR1 is DFQATT and CDR2 SNEGSKA (reference sequence). The CDR3 extends over 15 amino acids. V lost 3 bases to trimming and J lost 3 bases, with 17 bases between them. CDR3 in DNA: TGCAGTGCTAGTGACCCGGCAGGTCCAGACTATGGCTACACCTTC. Translation gives CSASDPAGPDYGYTF.